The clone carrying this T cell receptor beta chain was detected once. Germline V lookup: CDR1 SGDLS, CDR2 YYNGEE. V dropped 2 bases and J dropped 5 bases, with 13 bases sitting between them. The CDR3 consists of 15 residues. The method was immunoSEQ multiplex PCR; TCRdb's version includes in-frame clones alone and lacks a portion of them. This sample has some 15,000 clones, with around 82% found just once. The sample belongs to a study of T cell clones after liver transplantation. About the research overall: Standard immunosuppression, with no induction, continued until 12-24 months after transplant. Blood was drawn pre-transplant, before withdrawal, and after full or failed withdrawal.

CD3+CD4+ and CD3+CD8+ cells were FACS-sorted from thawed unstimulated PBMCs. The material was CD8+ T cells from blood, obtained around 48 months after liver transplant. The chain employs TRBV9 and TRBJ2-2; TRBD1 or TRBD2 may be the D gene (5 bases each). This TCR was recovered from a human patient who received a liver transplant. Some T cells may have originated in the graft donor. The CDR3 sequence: CASSVRKWGTGELFF. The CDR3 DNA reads TGTGCCAGCAGCGTCCGTAAATGGGGGACCGGGGAGCTGTTTTTT.